These T cell receptor beta chains were read from a single sample in a study of cytomegalovirus exposure and HLA in healthy donors. Clones were sequenced by immunoSEQ multiplex PCR, and TCRdb holds only the in-frame ones, with some missing. The data hold 150,000 to 180,000 clones, with around 82% observed a single time. The sequenced sample was PBMCs. The receptors shown here come from a woman in her forties in good health and CMV-seropositive. CDR3s include the opening cysteine and the closing phenylalanine or tryptophan. A D gene is named only where the DNA matches it firmly. Clone size, where shown, is once, few, many, or a class for clones that have expanded.

TRBJ2-3,TRBD2,NA,TRBV30,CAWTLAGAFGDTQYF,TGTGCCTGGACACTAGCGGGAGCGTTCGGAGATACGCAGTATTTT
TRBJ2-1,TRBD1,NA,TRBV7-3,CASSFSGGSSYNEQFF,TGTGCCAGCAGTTTTTCAGGGGGAAGCTCCTACAATGAGCAGTTCTTC
TRBJ2-7,TRBD1,NA,TRBV7-9,CASSTTGDEQYF,TGTGCCAGCAGCACGACAGGGGACGAGCAGTACTTC
TRBJ2-3,TRBD2,NA,TRBV5-1,CASSVARTSGSNTDTQYF,TGCGCCAGCAGCGTGGCGAGGACTAGCGGGAGTAACACAGATACGCAGTATTTT
TRBJ1-2,TRBD1,NA,TRBV6-1,CASSESRQGGGYTF,TGTGCCAGCAGTGAATCGAGACAGGGAGGTGGCTACACCTTC
TRBJ2-7,TRBD2,NA,TRBV7-3,CASSLSPGGSYEQYF,TGTGCCAGCAGCCTCTCCCCGGGCGGGAGTTACGAGCAGTACTTC
TRBJ1-2,NA,NA,TRBV5-6,CASRLHGIPGGYGYTF,TGTGCCAGCAGATTACACGGGATCCCGGGGGGCTATGGCTACACCTTC
TRBJ2-4,TRBD2,NA,TRBV28,CASKPPGLAEAKNIQYF,TGTGCCAGCAAACCCCCGGGACTAGCGGAAGCCAAAAACATTCAGTACTTC
TRBJ2-3,NA,NA,TRBV2,CASSSTDTQYF,TGTGCCAGCAGTTCTACAGATACGCAGTATTTT
TRBJ1-4,TRBD1,NA,TRBV27,CASRHRGANEKLFF,TGTGCCAGCAGACACAGGGGAGCTAATGAAAAACTGTTTTTT
TRBJ1-6,TRBD1,few,TRBV2,CASSPTAPGQGKSPLHF,TGTGCCAGCAGTCCGACCGCACCGGGACAGGGGAAATCACCCCTCCACTTT
TRBJ1-2,NA,few,TRBV11-2,CASSLTGVGYTF,TGTGCCAGCAGCCTGACAGGAGTTGGCTACACCTTC
TRBJ2-5,TRBD2,NA,TRBV19,CASSLILAGVYETQYF,TGTGCCAGTAGTCTGATATTAGCGGGAGTATACGAGACCCAGTACTTC
TRBJ2-1,TRBD2,NA,TRBV18,CASGGRAYNEQFF,TGTGCCAGCGGCGGGAGAGCCTACAATGAGCAGTTCTTC
TRBJ1-2,NA,NA,TRBV5-1,CASSPSSGVDGYTF,TGCGCCAGCAGCCCATCGTCGGGGGTAGATGGCTACACCTTC
TRBJ1-2,NA,NA,TRBV29-1,CSVETGVRVYGYTF,TGCAGCGTTGAAACGGGGGTACGGGTCTATGGCTACACCTTC
TRBJ1-1,NA,few,TRBV19,CASRGEGTEAFF,TGTGCCAGTCGCGGGGAGGGGACTGAAGCTTTCTTT
TRBJ2-5,TRBD2,NA,TRBV25-1,CASSDSGNRQETQYF,TGTGCCAGCAGTGATAGCGGGAACCGCCAAGAGACCCAGTACTTC
TRBJ2-7,NA,NA,TRBV2,CASSFSLKNYEQYF,TGTGCCAGCAGTTTCAGTCTCAAAAACTACGAGCAGTACTTC
TRBJ1-5,NA,NA,TRBV28,CASSLTQLSNQPQHF,TGTGCCAGCAGTTTAACACAGCTTAGCAATCAGCCCCAGCATTTT
TRBJ2-1,NA,NA,TRBV2,CATSRRVRDANEQFF,TGTGCCACCAGCCGGAGGGTCAGGGACGCCAATGAGCAGTTCTTC
TRBJ1-1,NA,NA,TRBV28,CASSHPLQGSPEAFF,TGTGCCAGCAGCCATCCCTTGCAGGGAAGCCCTGAAGCTTTCTTT
TRBJ2-1,NA,NA,TRBV28,CASSFGSGWSNEQFF,TGTGCCAGCAGTTTTGGGTCAGGGTGGAGCAATGAGCAGTTCTTC
TRBJ2-3,TRBD2,NA,TRBV9,CASSPDRVAGADTQYF,TGTGCCAGCAGCCCCGACAGGGTAGCGGGGGCAGATACGCAGTATTTT